This entry concerns a single T cell receptor (beta chain). No antigen is known for it. Base qualities are not provided; no much larger clone lies one nucleotide away. Unmatched junction bases come to 11, with V trimmed by 7 bases and J by 11 bases. Its CDR3 holds 12 amino acids, cysteine through phenylalanine. Just the 36-base CDR3 DNA is kept, in frame starting at base 1. This record belongs to a study of breast tumors, draining lymph nodes, adjacent tissues (dated by TCRdb to the mid-2010s). About the study as a whole: Breast cancer patients provided tumor, adjacent nontumor tissue and axillary lymph nodes, and the study compared the TCR beta repertoires across these three sources. In human breast cancer, the study set out to evaluate how tumor, surrounding tissue and draining lymph node repertoires relate to one another and whether T cells may move between these sites. Here is what the overall study found, with its caveats: Tumor and nontumor tissue repertoires were found to be significantly more similar in luminal-like than in basal-like breast cancer. The conclusion that tumor T cells originate in lymph nodes was framed as consistent with a hypothesis rather than directly demonstrated. The data were considered consistent with most tumor T cells being derived from the lymph node and subsequently expanding within tumor tissue. Tumors showed preferential V and J gene usage, and their T-cell repertoire diversity fell below that of lymph nodes yet above that of nontumor tissue.

The instrument given in TCRdb is Illumina HiSeq 2000. Multiplex PCR amplification was used to generate the TCR beta chain libraries. The amplified TCR beta chain products were analyzed by high-throughput sequencing. TCRdb reworked the public reads: Q25 trimming with fastp, MiXCR clone assembly, productive beta chains retained. Duplicate CDR3 protein sequences are folded into a single record with the most common DNA and genes. A total of about 200,000 distinct CDR3 sequences appear in this sample, around a third of them only once. 4.3% of the sample rests with the top ten. Lymph node samples were obtained from the axillary draining lymph nodes of breast cancer patients.

Input material: axillary lymph node tissue. The chain is assembled from TRBV5-7 and TRBJ1-1; 7 middle bases align to TRBD1. TRBV5-7 is flagged as an ORF with uncertain function. The clonotype originates from a female donor with breast cancer. Some clones in this sample may be carry-over from other donors' samples. The CDR3: CASSLTDRVAFF. The DNA sequence is TGTGCCAGCTCACTGACCGACAGGGTTGCTTTCTTT.